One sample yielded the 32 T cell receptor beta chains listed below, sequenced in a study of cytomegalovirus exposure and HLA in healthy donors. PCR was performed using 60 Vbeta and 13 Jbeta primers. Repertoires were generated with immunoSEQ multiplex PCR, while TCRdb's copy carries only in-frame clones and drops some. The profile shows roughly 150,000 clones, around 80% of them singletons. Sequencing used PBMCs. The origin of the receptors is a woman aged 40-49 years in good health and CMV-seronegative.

CDR3 region: CASKKESSGVFNTEAFF. For the CDR3, the DNA is TGTGCCAGCAAGAAAGAATCTTCGGGGGTGTTTAACACTGAAGCTTTCTTT. The chain has TRBV6-4 and TRBJ1-1; D might be TRBD1 (5 bases). The V end lost 7 bases, the J end lost 2 bases, and 23 bases lay between the germline ends. The length of the CDR3 is 17 residues. Germline-derived CDR1 and CDR2 are MRHNA and SNTAGT.

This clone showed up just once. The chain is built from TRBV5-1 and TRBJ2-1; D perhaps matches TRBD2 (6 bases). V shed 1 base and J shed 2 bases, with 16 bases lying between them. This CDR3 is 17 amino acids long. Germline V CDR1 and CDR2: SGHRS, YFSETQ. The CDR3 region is CASSLWSSEGAYNEQFF. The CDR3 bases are TGCGCCAGCAGCTTGTGGTCTAGCGAGGGTGCCTACAATGAGCAGTTCTTC.

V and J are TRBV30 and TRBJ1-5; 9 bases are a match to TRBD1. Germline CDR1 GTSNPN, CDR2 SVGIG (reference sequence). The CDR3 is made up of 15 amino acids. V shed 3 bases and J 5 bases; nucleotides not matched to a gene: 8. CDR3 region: CAWSVGTGRHQPQHF. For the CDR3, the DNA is TGTGCCTGGAGCGTTGGGACAGGGCGACATCAGCCCCAGCATTTT.

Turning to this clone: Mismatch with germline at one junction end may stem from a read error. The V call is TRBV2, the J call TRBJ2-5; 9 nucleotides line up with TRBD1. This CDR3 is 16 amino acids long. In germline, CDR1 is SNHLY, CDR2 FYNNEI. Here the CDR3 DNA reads TGTGCCAGCAGCGAAGAGGGACAGGGCGTACAAGAGACCCAGTACTTC. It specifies CASSEEGQGVQETQYF.

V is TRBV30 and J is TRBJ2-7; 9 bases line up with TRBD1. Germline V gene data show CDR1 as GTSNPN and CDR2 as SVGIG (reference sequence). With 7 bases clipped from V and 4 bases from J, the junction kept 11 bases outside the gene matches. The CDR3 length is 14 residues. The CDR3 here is CAFRDREYVYEQYF. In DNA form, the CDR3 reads TGTGCCTTCCGGGACAGGGAATATGTTTACGAGCAGTACTTC.

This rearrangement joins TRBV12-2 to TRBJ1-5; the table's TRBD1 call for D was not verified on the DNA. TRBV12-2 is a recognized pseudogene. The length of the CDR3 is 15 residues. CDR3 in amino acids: CASRPQGSKGQPQHF. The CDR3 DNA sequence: TGTGCAAGTCGCCCTCAGGGGTCTAAGGGCCAGCCCCAGCATTTT.

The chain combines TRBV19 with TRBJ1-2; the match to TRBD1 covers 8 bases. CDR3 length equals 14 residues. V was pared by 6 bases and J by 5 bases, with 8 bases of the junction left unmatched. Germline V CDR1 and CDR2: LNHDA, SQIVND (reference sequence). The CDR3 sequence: CASSGTGPVYGYTF. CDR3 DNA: TGTGCCAGTAGCGGGACAGGCCCTGTTTATGGCTACACCTTC. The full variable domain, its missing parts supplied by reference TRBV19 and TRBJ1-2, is DGGITQSPKYLFRKEGQNVTLSCEQNLNHDAMYWYRQDPGQGLRLIYYSQIVNDFQKGDIAEGYSVSREKKESFPLTVTSAQKNPTAFYLCASSGTGPVYGYTFGSGTRLTVV.

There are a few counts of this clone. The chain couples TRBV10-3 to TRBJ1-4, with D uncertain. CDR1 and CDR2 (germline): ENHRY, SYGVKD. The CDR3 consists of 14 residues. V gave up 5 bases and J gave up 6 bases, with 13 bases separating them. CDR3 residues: CAISKVLEDEKLFF. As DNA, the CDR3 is TGTGCCATCAGTAAGGTATTGGAGGATGAAAAACTGTTTTTT.

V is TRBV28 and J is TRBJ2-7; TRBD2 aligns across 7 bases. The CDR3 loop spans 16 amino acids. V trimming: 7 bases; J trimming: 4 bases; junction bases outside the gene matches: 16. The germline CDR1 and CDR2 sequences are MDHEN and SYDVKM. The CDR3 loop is CASTRGSGFLSYEQYF. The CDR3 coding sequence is TGTGCCAGCACCCGGGGTAGCGGGTTCCTTAGTTACGAGCAGTACTTC.

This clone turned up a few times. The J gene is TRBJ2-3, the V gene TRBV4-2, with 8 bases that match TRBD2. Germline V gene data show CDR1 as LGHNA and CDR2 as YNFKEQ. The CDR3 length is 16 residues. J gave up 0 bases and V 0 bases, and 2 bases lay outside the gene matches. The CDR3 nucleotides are TGTGCCAGCAGCCAAGACACTAGCGGTAGCACAGATACGCAGTATTTT. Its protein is CASSQDTSGSTDTQYF.

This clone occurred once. CDR3 DNA: TGTGCCAGCAGCTTAGAGCCCTGGAGAATGAACACTGAAGCTTTCTTT. It specifies CASSLEPWRMNTEAFF. The rearrangement links TRBV11-2 to TRBJ1-1; D ambiguous. Trimming removed 0 bases at V and 0 bases at J, with 11 bases between. Germline-derived CDR1 and CDR2 are SGHAT and FQNNGV. CDR3 length equals 16 residues.

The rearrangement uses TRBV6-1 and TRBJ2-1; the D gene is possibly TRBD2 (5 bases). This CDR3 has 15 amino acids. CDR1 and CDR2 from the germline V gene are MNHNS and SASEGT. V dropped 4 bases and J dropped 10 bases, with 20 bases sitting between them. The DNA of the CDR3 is TGTGCCAGCAGTGCGACGGACTCCTCAGGTGGGGAGCAGTTCTTC. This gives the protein CASSATDSSGGEQFF.

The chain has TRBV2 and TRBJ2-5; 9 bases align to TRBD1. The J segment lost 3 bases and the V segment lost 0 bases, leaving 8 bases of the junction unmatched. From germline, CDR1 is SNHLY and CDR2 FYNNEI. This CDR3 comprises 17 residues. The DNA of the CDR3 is TGTGCCAGCAGTGAAGCACGGGACAGGGTAGGGAAAGAGACCCAGTACTTC. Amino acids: CASSEARDRVGKETQYF. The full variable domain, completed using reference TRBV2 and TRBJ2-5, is EPEVTQTPSHQVTQMGQEVILRCVPISNHLYFYWYRQILGQKVEFLVSFYNNEISEKSEIFDDQFSVERPDGSNFTLKIRSTKLEDSAMYFCASSEARDRVGKETQYFGPGTRLLVL.

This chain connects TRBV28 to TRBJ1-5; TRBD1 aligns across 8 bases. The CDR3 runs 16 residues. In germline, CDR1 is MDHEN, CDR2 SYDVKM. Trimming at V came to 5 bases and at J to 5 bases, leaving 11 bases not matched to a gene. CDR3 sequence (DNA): TGTGCCAGCAGTCTCGGGACAGGCTATTTTGATCAGCCCCAGCATTTT. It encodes CASSLGTGYFDQPQHF.

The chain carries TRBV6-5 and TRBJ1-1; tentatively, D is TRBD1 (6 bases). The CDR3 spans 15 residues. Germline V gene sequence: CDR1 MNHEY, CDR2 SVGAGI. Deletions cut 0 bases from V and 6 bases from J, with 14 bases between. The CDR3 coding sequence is TGTGCCAGCAGTTACTCAGCAGGGGAGAAATCTGAAGCTTTCTTT. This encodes CASSYSAGEKSEAFF.

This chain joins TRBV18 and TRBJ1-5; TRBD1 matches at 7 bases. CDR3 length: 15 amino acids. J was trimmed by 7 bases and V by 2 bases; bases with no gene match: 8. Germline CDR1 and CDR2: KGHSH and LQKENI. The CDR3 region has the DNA TGTGCCAGCTCACCATCCCCCACAGGGGACCAGCCCCAGCATTTT. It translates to CASSPSPTGDQPQHF.

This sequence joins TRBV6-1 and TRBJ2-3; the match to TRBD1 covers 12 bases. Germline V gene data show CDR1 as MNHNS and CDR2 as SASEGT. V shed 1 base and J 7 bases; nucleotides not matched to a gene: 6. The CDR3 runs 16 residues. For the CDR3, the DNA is TGTGCCAGCAGTGAAGGCCAGGGACAGGGGGCAAATACGCAGTATTTT. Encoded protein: CASSEGQGQGANTQYF.

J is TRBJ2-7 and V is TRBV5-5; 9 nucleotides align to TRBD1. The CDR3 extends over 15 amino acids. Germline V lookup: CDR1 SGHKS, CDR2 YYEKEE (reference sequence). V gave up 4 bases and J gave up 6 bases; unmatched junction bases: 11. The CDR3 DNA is TGTGCCAGCAGCCTCTCCGGGACAGGGTCTCCCGAGCAGTACTTC. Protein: CASSLSGTGSPEQYF.

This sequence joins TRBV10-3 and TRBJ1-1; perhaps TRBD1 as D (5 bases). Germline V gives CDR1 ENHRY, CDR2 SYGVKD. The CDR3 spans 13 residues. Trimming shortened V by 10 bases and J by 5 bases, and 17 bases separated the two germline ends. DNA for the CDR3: TGTGCCACCTCGACAGATGGAAGGACTGAAGCTTTCTTT. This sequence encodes CATSTDGRTEAFF.

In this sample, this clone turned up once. The DNA of the CDR3 is TGCGCCAGCAGATGGGGGACAGGACCTGACGAGCAGTACTTC. Its protein is CASRWGTGPDEQYF. The genes are TRBV5-1 and TRBJ2-7; TRBD1 aligns across 8 bases. CDR3 size: 14 residues. V was pared by 5 bases and J by 5 bases, with 9 bases of the junction left unmatched. CDR1 is SGHRS and CDR2 is YFSETQ in the germline V gene.

The CDR3 nucleotides are TGCGCCAGCAGCTTGGTTGGGCCTAGCACAGATACGCAGTATTTT. Amino acids: CASSLVGPSTDTQYF. J is TRBJ2-3 and V is TRBV5-1; D remains unclear. The CDR3 is 15 amino acids. Germline CDR1 reads SGHRS; CDR2 reads YFSETQ. Trimming removed 0 bases from V and 0 bases from J, with 8 bases in between.

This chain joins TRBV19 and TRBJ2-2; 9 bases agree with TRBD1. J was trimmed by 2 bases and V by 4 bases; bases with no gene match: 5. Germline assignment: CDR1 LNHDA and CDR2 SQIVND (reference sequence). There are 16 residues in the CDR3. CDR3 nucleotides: TGTGCCAGTAGTAGGGGACAGGGCAAAAACACCGGGGAGCTGTTTTTT. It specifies CASSRGQGKNTGELFF. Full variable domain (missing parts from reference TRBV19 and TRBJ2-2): DGGITQSPKYLFRKEGQNVTLSCEQNLNHDAMYWYRQDPGQGLRLIYYSQIVNDFQKGDIAEGYSVSREKKESFPLTVTSAQKNPTAFYLCASSRGQGKNTGELFFGEGSRLTVL.

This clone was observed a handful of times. CDR3: CASSEPGLEQFF. The CDR3 coding sequence is TGTGCCAGCAGTGAGCCGGGACTTGAGCAGTTCTTC. This chain links TRBV6-6 with TRBJ2-1; weak D call: TRBD2 (6 bases). Germline V CDR1 and CDR2: MNHNY, SVGAGI (reference sequence). Trimming took off 5 bases at V and 9 bases at J, with 11 bases between the two ends. The CDR3 is 12 residues long.

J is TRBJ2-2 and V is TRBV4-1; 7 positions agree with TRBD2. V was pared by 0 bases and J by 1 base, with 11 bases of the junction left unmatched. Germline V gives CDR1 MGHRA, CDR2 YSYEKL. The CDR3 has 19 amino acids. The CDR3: CASSQESMASGWNTGELFF. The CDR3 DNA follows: TGCGCCAGCAGCCAAGAAAGTATGGCTAGCGGATGGAACACCGGGGAGCTGTTTTTT.

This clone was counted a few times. The CDR3 is CASSIRGTEAFF. The CDR3 DNA follows: TGTGCCAGCAGCATTAGGGGCACTGAAGCTTTCTTT. V and J are TRBV6-5 and TRBJ1-1; perhaps TRBD1 as D (5 bases). V was cut by 6 bases and J by 4 bases, with 9 bases left in between. The germline gives CDR1 MNHEY, CDR2 SVGAGI. The CDR3 extends over 12 amino acids.

CDR3 protein: CASSLGYGSNQPQHF. The CDR3 region has the DNA TGCGCCAGCAGCTTGGGCTACGGTTCCAATCAGCCCCAGCATTTT. This chain joins TRBV5-1 and TRBJ1-5; no reliable D call. V lost 0 bases to trimming and J lost 3 bases, with 10 bases between them. Germline V CDR1 and CDR2: SGHRS, YFSETQ. The CDR3 spans 15 residues. The full variable domain, its missing parts supplied by reference TRBV5-1 and TRBJ1-5, is KAGVTQTPRYLIKTRGQQVTLSCSPISGHRSVSWYQQTPGQGLQFLFEYFSETQRNKGNFPGRFSGRQFSNSRSEMNVSTLELGDSALYLCASSLGYGSNQPQHFGDGTRLSIL.

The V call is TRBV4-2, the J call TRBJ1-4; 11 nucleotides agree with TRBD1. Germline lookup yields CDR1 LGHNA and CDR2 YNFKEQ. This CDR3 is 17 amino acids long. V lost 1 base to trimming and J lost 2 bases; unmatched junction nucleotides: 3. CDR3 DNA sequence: TGTGCCAGCAGCCAAGCGGGACAGGGGGGGACTAATGAAAAACTGTTTTTT. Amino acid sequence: CASSQAGQGGTNEKLFF.

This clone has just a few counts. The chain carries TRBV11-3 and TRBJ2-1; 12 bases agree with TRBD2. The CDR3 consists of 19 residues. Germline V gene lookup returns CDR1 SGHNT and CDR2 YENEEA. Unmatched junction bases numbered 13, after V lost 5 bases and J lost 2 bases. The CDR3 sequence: CASSDARLAGASPYNEQFF. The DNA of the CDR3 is TGTGCCAGCAGCGACGCCAGACTAGCGGGGGCTTCCCCCTACAATGAGCAGTTCTTC.

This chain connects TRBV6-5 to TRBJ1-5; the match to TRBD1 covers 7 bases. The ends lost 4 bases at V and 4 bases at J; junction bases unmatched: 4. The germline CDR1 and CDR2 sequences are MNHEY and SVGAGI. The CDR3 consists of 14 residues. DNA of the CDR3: TGTGCCAGCAGTTTTGAACAGGGGAATCAGCCCCAGCATTTT. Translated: CASSFEQGNQPQHF.

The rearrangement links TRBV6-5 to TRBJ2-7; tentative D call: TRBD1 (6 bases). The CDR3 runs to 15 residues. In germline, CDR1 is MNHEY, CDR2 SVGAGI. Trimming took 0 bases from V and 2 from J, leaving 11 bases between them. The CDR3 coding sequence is TGTGCCAGCAGTTACTCCGGGACAAATCCCTACGAGCAGTACTTC. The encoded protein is CASSYSGTNPYEQYF.

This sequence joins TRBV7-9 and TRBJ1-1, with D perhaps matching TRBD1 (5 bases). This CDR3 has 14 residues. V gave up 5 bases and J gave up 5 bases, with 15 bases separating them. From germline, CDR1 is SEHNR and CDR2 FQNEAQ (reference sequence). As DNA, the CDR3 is TGTGCCAGCAGCCAGGGCCCCTCGAGGACTGAAGCTTTCTTT. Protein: CASSQGPSRTEAFF.

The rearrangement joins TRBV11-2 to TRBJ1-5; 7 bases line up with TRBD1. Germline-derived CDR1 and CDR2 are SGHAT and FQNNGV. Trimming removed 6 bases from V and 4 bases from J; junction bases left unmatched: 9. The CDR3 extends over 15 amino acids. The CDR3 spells CASSYSTGPNQPQHF. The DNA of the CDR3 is TGTGCCAGCAGTTATTCGACAGGGCCGAATCAGCCCCAGCATTTT.